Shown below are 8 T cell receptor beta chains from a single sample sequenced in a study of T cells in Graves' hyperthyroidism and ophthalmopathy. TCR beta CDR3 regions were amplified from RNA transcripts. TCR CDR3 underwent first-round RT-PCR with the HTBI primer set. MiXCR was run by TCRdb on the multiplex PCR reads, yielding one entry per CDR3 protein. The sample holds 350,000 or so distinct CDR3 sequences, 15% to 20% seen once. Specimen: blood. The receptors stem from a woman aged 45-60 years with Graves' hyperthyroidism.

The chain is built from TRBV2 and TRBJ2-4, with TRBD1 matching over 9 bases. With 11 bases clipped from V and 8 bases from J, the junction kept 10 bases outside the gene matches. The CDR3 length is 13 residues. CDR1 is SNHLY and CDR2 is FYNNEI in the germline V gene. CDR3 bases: TGTGCCGCTCGGGACAGGGAAGGTGACATTCAGTACTTC. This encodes CAARDREGDIQYF.

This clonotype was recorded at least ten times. The chain's CDR3 is CASSTDWTSGVSSYNEQFF. DNA of the CDR3: TGTGCCAGCAGCACGGACTGGACTAGCGGGGTTAGCTCCTACAATGAGCAGTTCTTC. V usage is TRBV11-2 and J usage is TRBJ2-1; 12 bases agree with TRBD2. After removal of 5 bases from V and 0 bases from J, the junction contained 11 bases not matched to a gene. The CDR3 is 19 amino acids. Germline V gene lookup returns CDR1 SGHAT and CDR2 FQNNGV.

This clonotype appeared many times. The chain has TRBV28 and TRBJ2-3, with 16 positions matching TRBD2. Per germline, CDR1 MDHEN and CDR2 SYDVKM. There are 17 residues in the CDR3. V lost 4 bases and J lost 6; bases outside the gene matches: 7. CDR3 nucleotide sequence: TGTGCCAGCAGTTCCGGGACTAGCGGGAGGGCCATCGATACGCAGTATTTT. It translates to CASSSGTSGRAIDTQYF.

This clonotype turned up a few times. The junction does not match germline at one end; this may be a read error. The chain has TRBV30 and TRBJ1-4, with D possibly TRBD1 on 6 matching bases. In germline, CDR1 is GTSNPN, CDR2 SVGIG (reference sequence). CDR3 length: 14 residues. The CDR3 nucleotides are TGTGCCTGGAAGGGGGGGGACGGAAATGAAAAACGGTTTTTT. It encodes CAWKGGDGNEKRFF.

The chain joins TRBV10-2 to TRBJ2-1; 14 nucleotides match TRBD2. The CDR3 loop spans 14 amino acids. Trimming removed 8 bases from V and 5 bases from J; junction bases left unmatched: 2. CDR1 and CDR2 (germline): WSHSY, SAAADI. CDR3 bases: TGCGCCAGCCGGACTAGCGGGAGGAACAATGAGCAGTTCTTC. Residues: CASRTSGRNNEQFF.

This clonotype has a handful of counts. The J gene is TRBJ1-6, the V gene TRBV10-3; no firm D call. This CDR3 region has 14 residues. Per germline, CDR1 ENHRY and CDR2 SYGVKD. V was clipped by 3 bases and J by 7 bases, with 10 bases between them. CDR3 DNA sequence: TGTGCCATCAGTGAACGGGAAAGGAATTCACCCCTCCACTTT. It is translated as CAISERERNSPLHF.

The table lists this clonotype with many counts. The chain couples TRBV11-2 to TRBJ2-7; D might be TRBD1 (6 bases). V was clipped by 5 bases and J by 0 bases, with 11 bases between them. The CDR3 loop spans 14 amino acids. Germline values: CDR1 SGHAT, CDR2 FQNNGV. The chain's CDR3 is CASSTGQASYEQYF. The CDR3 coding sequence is TGTGCCAGCAGCACGGGACAAGCCTCCTACGAGCAGTACTTC. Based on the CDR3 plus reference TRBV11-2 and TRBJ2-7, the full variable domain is EAGVAQSPRYKIIEKRQSVAFWCNPISGHATLYWYQQILGQGPKLLIQFQNNGVVDDSQLPKDRFSAERLKGVDSTLKIQPAKLEDSAVYLCASSTGQASYEQYFGPGTRLTVT.

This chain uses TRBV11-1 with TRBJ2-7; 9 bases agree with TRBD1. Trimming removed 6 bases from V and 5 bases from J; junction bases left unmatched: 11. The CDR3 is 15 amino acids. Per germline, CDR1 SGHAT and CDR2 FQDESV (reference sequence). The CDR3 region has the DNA TGTGCCAGCAGACCGGCCGGGACAGGGTTCGACGAGCAGTACTTC. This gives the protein CASRPAGTGFDEQYF.